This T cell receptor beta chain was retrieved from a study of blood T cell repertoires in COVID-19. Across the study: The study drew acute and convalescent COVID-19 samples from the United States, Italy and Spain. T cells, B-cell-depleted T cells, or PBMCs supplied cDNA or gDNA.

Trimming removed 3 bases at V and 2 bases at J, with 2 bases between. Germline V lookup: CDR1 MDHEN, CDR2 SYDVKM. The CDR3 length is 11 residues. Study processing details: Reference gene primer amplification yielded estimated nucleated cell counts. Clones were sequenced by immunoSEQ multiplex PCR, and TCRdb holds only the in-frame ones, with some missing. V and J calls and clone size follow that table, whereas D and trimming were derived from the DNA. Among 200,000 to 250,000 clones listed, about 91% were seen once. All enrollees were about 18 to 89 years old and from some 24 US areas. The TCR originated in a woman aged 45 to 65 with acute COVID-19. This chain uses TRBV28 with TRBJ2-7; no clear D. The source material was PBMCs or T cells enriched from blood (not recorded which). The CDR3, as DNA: TGTGCCAGCAGTTTTACCTACGAGCAGTACTTC. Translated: CASSFTYEQYF.